The 15 T cell receptor beta chains in this list originate from one sample, sequenced in a study of OX40 agonist ivuxolimab in advanced cancers. The library was generated by the immunoSEQ multiplex PCR assay. This immuneACCESS table, as held by TCRdb, lists in-frame sequences with V and J called but not all clones. Of the missing ones, under half trace to an unresolved V gene in checked studies; the others have no known cause. In this sample the table shows some 73,000 clones, around 89% of which occur a single time. The top ten hold roughly 0.56% of the sample. Sequences were derived from CD4+ or CD8+ T cells sorted from blood, sampled in a trial of the OX40 agonist ivuxolimab. Receptors were obtained from an adult with an advanced solid tumor such as melanoma, head and neck, liver or kidney cancer.

This sequence joins TRBV28 and TRBJ2-1, with D perhaps matching TRBD1 (6 bases). Germline CDR1 MDHEN, CDR2 SYDVKM. The CDR3 is made up of 17 amino acids. Trimming took 6 bases from V and 0 from J, leaving 18 bases between them. CDR3 loop: CASSNTGLTPSYNEQFF. The CDR3 bases are TGTGCCAGCAGCAATACAGGGCTCACACCCTCCTACAATGAGCAGTTCTTC.

The chain links TRBV27 to TRBJ2-7; 9 bases agree with TRBD1. The CDR3 is 14 amino acids. V lost 4 bases, J lost 6 bases, and 7 bases stayed unmatched. Germline-derived CDR1 and CDR2 are MNHEY and SMNVEV (reference sequence). The CDR3 coding sequence is TGTGCCAGCAGTTCGCGACGGACAGGGGTCGAGCAGTACTTC. Its translation: CASSSRRTGVEQYF.

The chain uses TRBV13 and TRBJ2-5, with a weak D call TRBD1 (6 bases). The V and J ends lost 5 bases and 5 bases respectively, with 9 bases between them. The CDR3 extends over 12 amino acids. Germline V gives CDR1 PRHDT, CDR2 FYEKMQ (reference sequence). The CDR3 DNA follows: TGTGCCAGCAGCGCAGACAGGGAGACCCAGTACTTC. Its translation: CASSADRETQYF.

This chain joins TRBV19 and TRBJ2-3, with D possibly matching TRBD1 (6 bases). The CDR3 is made up of 12 amino acids. Germline CDR1 LNHDA, CDR2 SQIVND (reference sequence). V was shortened by 6 bases and J by 5 bases, with 9 bases between the two germline ends. CDR3 nucleotides: TGTGCCAGTAGCACAGGGAGAGATACGCAGTATTTT. It translates to CASSTGRDTQYF.

This clone was detected only once. The CDR3 sequence: CASNKDRGYEQFF. DNA of the CDR3: TGTGCCAGCAACAAGGACAGGGGTTATGAGCAGTTCTTC. The chain couples TRBV6-1 to TRBJ2-1, with 9 bases matching TRBD1. Germline assignment: CDR1 MNHNS and CDR2 SASEGT. Trimming took 7 bases from V and 8 from J; bases not matched to a gene: 6. The CDR3 consists of 13 residues.

This clone was counted once. V is TRBV18 and J is TRBJ1-2; D gene uncertain. The germline CDR1 and CDR2 sequences are KGHSH and LQKENI. This CDR3 has 14 amino acids. V dropped 0 bases and J dropped 7 bases, with 12 bases sitting between them. Written as DNA, the CDR3 is TGTGCCAGCTCACCACCGACGGGATCCTTTGGCTACACCTTC. This codes for CASSPPTGSFGYTF.

The chain is built from TRBV9 and TRBJ2-7; D might be TRBD2 (5 bases). The V and J ends lost 0 bases and 5 bases respectively, with 18 bases between them. Germline lookup yields CDR1 SGDLS and CDR2 YYNGEE. This CDR3 is 16 amino acids long. The CDR3 region has the DNA TGTGCCAGCAGCGTAGGAGGGCAGATAGGCTTCAACGAGCAGTACTTC. It is translated as CASSVGGQIGFNEQYF.

The J gene is TRBJ2-2, the V gene TRBV5-1, with TRBD2 matching 10 bases. The germline V gene encodes CDR1 SGHRS and CDR2 YFSETQ. V lost 4 bases to trimming and J lost 3 bases; unmatched junction nucleotides: 3. This CDR3 has 15 residues. CDR3: CASSSGRADTGELFF. Here the CDR3 DNA reads TGCGCCAGCAGCAGCGGGAGGGCCGACACCGGGGAGCTGTTTTTT.

The V call is TRBV6-6, the J call TRBJ2-3, with 8 nucleotides matching TRBD2. The CDR3 contains 13 residues. Germline V gene lookup returns CDR1 MNHNY and CDR2 SVGAGI (reference sequence). V trimming: 7 bases; J trimming: 1 base; junction bases outside the gene matches: 1. The CDR3 bases are TGTGCCAGCAAACTAGCGGGCACAGATACGCAGTATTTT. Translation: CASKLAGTDTQYF.

The chain recombines TRBV29-1 with TRBJ1-3; 8 bases line up with TRBD1. The CDR3 consists of 17 residues. Looked up from germline, CDR1 is SQVTM and CDR2 is ANQGSEA. V shed 0 bases, J shed 3 bases, and the junction held 10 bases outside the gene matches. The DNA for the CDR3 is TGCAGCGTTGAAGATCTTCAGGGCAGGGGGCATGGAAACACCATATATTTT. This encodes CSVEDLQGRGHGNTIYF. Complete variable domain (other parts from reference TRBV29-1 and TRBJ1-3): SAVISQKPSRDICQRGTSLTIQCQVDSQVTMMFWYRQQPGQSLTLIATANQGSEATYESGFVIDKFPISRPNLTFSTLTVSNMSPEDSSIYLCSVEDLQGRGHGNTIYFGEGSWLTVV.

The rearrangement uses TRBV27 and TRBJ2-1; 9 bases align to TRBD1. V trimming: 4 bases; J trimming: 3 bases; junction bases outside the gene matches: 7. Germline-derived CDR1 and CDR2 are MNHEY and SMNVEV (reference sequence). The CDR3 loop spans 16 amino acids. The CDR3 DNA follows: TGTGCCAGCAGTTCGAACAGGGGGCGAAGCTACAATGAGCAGTTCTTC. It specifies CASSSNRGRSYNEQFF.

The rearrangement joins TRBV11-3 to TRBJ1-2; 12 nucleotides line up with TRBD1. This CDR3 spans 15 amino acids. Trimming removed 5 bases from V and 7 bases from J; junction bases left unmatched: 8. Germline assignment: CDR1 SGHNT and CDR2 YENEEA. The CDR3 DNA sequence: TGTGCCAGCAGCCCCCGGGACAGGGGGCTGGCTGGCTACACCTTC. Residues: CASSPRDRGLAGYTF. Using reference TRBV11-3 and TRBJ1-2 for the parts outside the CDR3, the full variable domain is EAGVVQSPRYKIIEKKQPVAFWCNPISGHNTLYWYLQNLGQGPELLIRYENEEAVDDSQLPKDRFSAERLKGVDSTLKIQPAELGDSAVYLCASSPRDRGLAGYTFGSGTRLTVV.

The chain employs TRBV5-4 and TRBJ2-7; perhaps TRBD2 as D (5 bases). The CDR3 is 14 residues long. V lost 2 bases and J 6 bases, leaving 15 bases between the germline ends. Germline V CDR1 and CDR2: SGHNT, YYREEE (reference sequence). For the CDR3, the DNA is TGTGCCAGCAGCTTACCTACCCGGGATGGCGAGCAGTACTTC. Residues: CASSLPTRDGEQYF.

The chain couples TRBV5-6 to TRBJ2-7; weak D call: TRBD2 (6 bases). Germline V lookup: CDR1 SGHDT, CDR2 YYEEEE. The CDR3 is 15 amino acids. Trimming removed 5 bases at V and 7 bases at J, with 22 bases between. The DNA for the CDR3 is TGTGCCAGCAGACTACGGGACTCGGGCCCTATAGAGCAGTACTTC. This codes for CASRLRDSGPIEQYF.

CDR3 amino acids: CASSLVGAGGRYEQYF. The CDR3 DNA reads as TGTGCCAGCAGCTTAGTAGGGGCAGGGGGAAGGTACGAGCAGTACTTC. V usage is TRBV7-2 and J usage is TRBJ2-7, with 7 positions matching TRBD1. Germline trimming cut 1 base from V and 4 bases from J; bases unmatched to any gene: 10. CDR1 is SGHTA, CDR2 FQGNSA, per germline. CDR3 length: 16 residues.